The 26 T cell receptor beta chains presented below share a single source sample, sequenced in a study of siplizumab effects on memory and regulatory T cells. Clones were sequenced by immunoSEQ multiplex PCR, and TCRdb holds only the in-frame ones, with some missing. The table shows roughly 40,000 clones, with roughly 90% occurring only once. The material sequenced was naive CD4+ T cells sorted from blood. These receptors all come from a human donor in good health.

This chain links TRBV2 with TRBJ2-5; D is ambiguous. The CDR3 runs 14 residues. V dropped 7 bases and J dropped 4 bases, with 16 bases sitting between them. CDR1 and CDR2 from the germline V gene are SNHLY and FYNNEI. CDR3 protein: CASTGDGFPETQYF. The DNA for the CDR3 is TGTGCCAGCACCGGAGATGGATTCCCAGAGACCCAGTACTTC.

For the CDR3, the DNA is TGTGCCAGTGGCGATACCGGGACAGGGACCTACGAGCAGTACTTC. Amino acids: CASGDTGTGTYEQYF. The chain combines TRBV19 with TRBJ2-7, with 9 bases lining up with TRBD1. The CDR3 totals 15 residues. The ends lost 8 bases at V and 2 bases at J; junction bases unmatched: 10. CDR1 and CDR2 (germline): LNHDA, SQIVND (reference sequence).

The rearrangement uses TRBV5-1 and TRBJ1-3; no clear D gene. The CDR3 loop spans 15 amino acids. Looked up from germline, CDR1 is SGHRS and CDR2 is YFSETQ. With 0 bases removed from V and 0 bases from J, the gap between germline ends came to 7 bases. CDR3 sequence reads: CASSLGTVSGNTIYF. CDR3 coding DNA: TGCGCCAGCAGCTTGGGTACGGTCTCTGGAAACACCATATATTTT. Looking up the rest from reference TRBV5-1 and TRBJ1-3 gives the full variable domain: KAGVTQTPRYLIKTRGQQVTLSCSPISGHRSVSWYQQTPGQGLQFLFEYFSETQRNKGNFPGRFSGRQFSNSRSEMNVSTLELGDSALYLCASSLGTVSGNTIYFGEGSWLTVV.

CDR3 DNA: TGTGCCAGCAGCCCGGGACTTTCAAACCCGTTTCGAGATGAGCAGTTCTTC. This sequence encodes CASSPGLSNPFRDEQFF. The V gene is TRBV11-3, the J gene TRBJ2-1; tentative D call: TRBD2 (6 bases). Trimming removed 5 bases at V and 8 bases at J, with 25 bases between. Germline loops: CDR1 SGHNT, CDR2 YENEEA. CDR3 length: 17 amino acids.

This rearrangement joins TRBV10-3 to TRBJ2-7; no clear D gene. This CDR3 has 12 amino acids. Germline CDR1 and CDR2: ENHRY and SYGVKD. Trimming took 10 bases from V and 5 from J, leaving 15 bases between them. CDR3 protein: CATTDDKNEQYF. DNA for the CDR3: TGTGCCACCACCGACGACAAAAACGAGCAGTACTTC.

This rearrangement joins TRBV2 to TRBJ2-7; D remains ambiguous. The V gene lost 5 bases and the J gene lost 6 bases, with 20 bases spanning the gap. The CDR3 has 15 residues. Germline CDR1 and CDR2: SNHLY and FYNNEI. The CDR3 sequence: CASSSDRHLMGEQYF. DNA of the CDR3: TGTGCCAGCAGTTCCGACCGGCATTTGATGGGCGAGCAGTACTTC. Looking up the rest from reference TRBV2 and TRBJ2-7 gives the full variable domain: EPEVTQTPSHQVTQMGQEVILRCVPISNHLYFYWYRQILGQKVEFLVSFYNNEISEKSEIFDDQFSVERPDGSNFTLKIRSTKLEDSAMYFCASSSDRHLMGEQYFGPGTRLTVT.

The CDR3 region has the DNA TGTGCCAGCAGCCCGGCGGGGGGACTTTATGGCTACACCTTC. The encoded protein is CASSPAGGLYGYTF. J is TRBJ1-2 and V is TRBV7-8; D may be TRBD1 (5 bases). V was trimmed by 5 bases and J by 5 bases, leaving 15 bases between them. Germline V gene lookup returns CDR1 SGHVS and CDR2 FQNEAQ. The CDR3 has 14 residues.

This chain uses TRBV5-1 with TRBJ1-5, with D perhaps TRBD1 (5 bases). CDR1 SGHRS and CDR2 YFSETQ come from the germline V gene. Trimming took 0 bases from V and 0 from J, leaving 7 bases between them. There are 15 residues in the CDR3. The CDR3 reads CASSLEGVSNQPQHF. For the CDR3, the DNA is TGCGCCAGCAGCTTGGAAGGGGTTAGCAATCAGCCCCAGCATTTT.

This clone was detected only once. The V and J genes are TRBV10-3 and TRBJ1-5; D gene unclear. CDR1 is ENHRY, CDR2 SYGVKD, per germline. V was clipped by 4 bases and J by 0 bases, with 16 bases between them. This CDR3 spans 17 amino acids. CDR3 nucleotides: TGTGCCATCAGTGGCGGCCCGACCAAAAATAGCAATCAGCCCCAGCATTTT. Translating gives CAISGGPTKNSNQPQHF.

The V and J genes are TRBV7-9 and TRBJ2-7; D may be TRBD1 (6 bases). Germline assignment: CDR1 SEHNR and CDR2 FQNEAQ (reference sequence). Trimming took off 6 bases at V and 1 base at J, with 10 bases between the two ends. The CDR3 covers 13 residues. As DNA, the CDR3 is TGTGCCAGCAGGCAGACAGGTTCCTACGAGCAGTACTTC. This sequence encodes CASRQTGSYEQYF. Using reference TRBV7-9 and TRBJ2-7 for the parts outside the CDR3, the full variable domain is DTGVSQNPRHKITKRGQNVTFRCDPISEHNRLYWYRQTLGQGPEFLTYFQNEAQLEKSRLLSDRFSAERPKGSFSTLEIQRTEQGDSAMYLCASRQTGSYEQYFGPGTRLTVT.

The CDR3 region is CASSKARYRDRDDEQFF. DNA of the CDR3: TGTGCCAGCAGCAAAGCGAGATATCGGGACAGGGATGATGAGCAGTTCTTC. The chain links TRBV21-1 to TRBJ2-1; the table's D gene call, TRBD1, was not cross checked with the DNA. TRBV21-1 is termed a pseudogene. The CDR3 contains 17 residues.

V and J are TRBV11-3 and TRBJ2-3; maybe TRBD2 (6 bases). The CDR3 is 13 residues long. Germline lookup yields CDR1 SGHNT and CDR2 YENEEA. The V end was cut by 1 base, the J end by 5 bases, with 7 bases between. The CDR3 is CASSLGGLDTQYF. CDR3 in DNA: TGTGCCAGCAGCTTAGGGGGACTAGATACGCAGTATTTT.

The chain has TRBV9 and TRBJ2-2, with D uncertain. The CDR3 runs 16 residues. The V end was cut by 4 bases, the J end by 5 bases, with 18 bases between. The germline V gene encodes CDR1 SGDLS and CDR2 YYNGEE. CDR3 coding DNA: TGTGCCAGCAGCCTGAAAAACCCAAAACCTACCGGGGAGCTGTTTTTT. Protein: CASSLKNPKPTGELFF.

For this clone: At one boundary the junction diverges from the germline segment, which might be a read error. J is TRBJ2-4 and V is TRBV7-9; either TRBD1 or TRBD2 may fit D (5 bases each). This CDR3 comprises 16 residues. Per germline, CDR1 SEHNR and CDR2 FQNEAQ (reference sequence). CDR3 protein: CASSLAPGLAKNIQYF. The CDR3 DNA is TGTGCCAGCAGCCTAGCCCCAGGGTTGGCCAAAAACATTCAGTACTTC.

The chain carries TRBV9 and TRBJ1-2; D might be TRBD1 (5 bases). Germline values: CDR1 SGDLS, CDR2 YYNGEE. The CDR3 length is 20 residues. Between the trimmed V and J ends, which lost 1 base and 8 bases, there was a span of 33 bases. As DNA, the CDR3 is TGTGCCAGCAGCGTATTAGGCATGGAGGCAGTCGGGGGACCCGGGGACGGCTACACCTTC. Protein: CASSVLGMEAVGGPGDGYTF.

This clone was found once. One end of the junction does not line up with germline, which may come from a read error. V and J are TRBV5-8 and TRBJ1-1; 11 nucleotides line up with TRBD1. The CDR3 covers 13 residues. Germline CDR1 reads SGHTS; CDR2 reads YDEGEE. The CDR3 DNA sequence: TGTGCCAGCAGCCAAGGGGGAAGGGACAGGGGGTTATTT. It is translated as CASSQGGRDRGLF.

J is TRBJ1-4 and V is TRBV7-9; D uncertain. Germline lookup yields CDR1 SEHNR and CDR2 FQNEAQ (reference sequence). The CDR3 is 14 amino acids. The V gene lost 7 bases and the J gene lost 10 bases, with 19 bases spanning the gap. CDR3 bases: TGTGCCAGCACCTCGGGGTCGGTCTCAGGAAAACTGTTTTTT. Protein sequence: CASTSGSVSGKLFF.

The chain employs TRBV4-1 and TRBJ1-2, with D possibly TRBD1 on 6 matching bases. The CDR3 is 14 residues long. Trimming cost V 3 bases and J 7 bases, with 15 bases left between them. Germline CDR1 and CDR2: MGHRA and YSYEKL. This CDR3 reads CASSHAQGFRGYTF. For the CDR3, the DNA is TGCGCCAGCAGCCATGCACAGGGCTTTCGTGGCTACACCTTC.

This chain connects TRBV18 to TRBJ2-7; perhaps TRBD2 as D (7 bases). The CDR3 is made up of 15 amino acids. V dropped 4 bases and J dropped 3 bases, with 16 bases sitting between them. Germline assignment: CDR1 KGHSH and CDR2 LQKENI. For the CDR3, the DNA is TGTGCCAGCTCACGGGGGGCGGGAGAGGACTACGAGCAGTACTTC. Its protein is CASSRGAGEDYEQYF.

In this sample, this clone turned up a few times. The chain links TRBV27 to TRBJ1-2, with unresolved D. CDR3 length equals 12 residues. Per the germline V gene, CDR1 is MNHEY and CDR2 is SMNVEV (reference sequence). Trimming left V 6 bases short and J 7 bases short, with 12 bases between. This CDR3 reads CASSGRYGGYTF. The CDR3 DNA sequence: TGTGCCAGCAGCGGTCGGTATGGTGGCTACACCTTC.

This clone was detected only a few times. CDR3 residues: CASSTSDGLFF. The CDR3, as DNA: TGTGCCAGCAGTACCTCCGACGGGTTGTTTTTT. The chain recombines TRBV28 with TRBJ1-4; unclear D gene. The germline V gene encodes CDR1 MDHEN and CDR2 SYDVKM. The CDR3 contains 11 residues. With 5 bases removed from V and 15 bases from J, the gap between germline ends came to 13 bases.

The CDR3 loop reads CASSPPQGPQHF. Here the CDR3 DNA reads TGTGCCAGTAGTCCCCCGCAGGGCCCCCAGCATTTT. This chain joins TRBV19 and TRBJ1-5; tentative D call: TRBD1 (5 bases). This CDR3 spans 12 amino acids. CDR1 and CDR2 from the germline V gene are LNHDA and SQIVND (reference sequence). Trimming stripped 5 bases from V and 10 bases from J, with 12 bases between.

This chain connects TRBV14 to TRBJ1-1, with D possibly matching TRBD1 (6 bases). CDR1 and CDR2 from the germline V gene are SGHDN and FVKESK. The CDR3 loop spans 13 amino acids. Trimming took off 5 bases at V and 1 base at J, with 8 bases between the two ends. The CDR3 DNA follows: TGTGCCAGCAGCAGACAGGAGAACACTGAAGCTTTCTTT. Its translation is CASSRQENTEAFF.

V is TRBV5-8 and J is TRBJ2-6; D not certain. The CDR3 has 14 residues. Germline CDR1 reads SGHTS; CDR2 reads YDEGEE. V dropped 4 bases and J dropped 0 bases, with 5 bases sitting between them. The CDR3 sequence is CASSDASGANVLTF. The CDR3 DNA follows: TGTGCCAGCAGCGACGCCTCTGGGGCCAACGTCCTGACTTTC.

The chain employs TRBV11-2 and TRBJ2-7; D may be TRBD1 (6 bases). CDR3 length: 15 amino acids. Trimming stripped 3 bases from V and 2 bases from J, with 14 bases between. Germline values: CDR1 SGHAT, CDR2 FQNNGV. The CDR3: CASSFVGRDTYEQYF. The CDR3 nucleotides are TGTGCCAGCAGCTTCGTTGGCAGGGACACCTACGAGCAGTACTTC.

The chain couples TRBV18 to TRBJ1-6; no reliable D call. V gave up 5 bases and J gave up 7 bases, with 18 bases separating them. This CDR3 is built from 16 residues. Germline assignment: CDR1 KGHSH and CDR2 LQKENI. The CDR3 is CASSATPLTGNSPLHF. CDR3 nucleotide sequence: TGTGCCAGCTCAGCCACCCCCCTGACGGGCAATTCACCCCTCCACTTT.